The present TCR beta chain was sequenced within a study of identical twins. J gave up 2 bases and V 0 bases, and 6 bases lay outside the gene matches. This CDR3 region has 17 residues. Germline V gene sequence: CDR1 LGHDT, CDR2 YNNKEL (reference sequence). This clonotype was counted between two and nine times. Its antigen is undetermined. Healthy Caucasians, and only they, were the donors. Study-wide results and limits: Diverse VJ usage suggested most zero-insertion clonotypes were not invariant T cells. Some out-of-frame alpha sequences were shared by twins, and these showed excess low generation probability. Cord blood beta clonotypes present at high abundance carried fewer insertions; no such pattern appeared in memory repertoires.

TCRdb called the 5' RACE reads again in MiXCR, with one record for every CDR3 protein. The sample records some 320,000 distinct CDR3 sequences, about 12% being singletons. A further study also used this sample, focusing on yellow fever vaccine responses in identical twins.

Sequencing used CD8+ T cells sorted from blood. This chain connects TRBV3-1 to TRBJ2-1; 8 bases agree with TRBD2. This TCR derives from a woman under 30 in good health. As DNA, the CDR3 is TGTGCCAGCAGCCAAGATCAGCAGCGGGGGACCTACAATGAGCAGTTCTTC. This translates into CASSQDQQRGTYNEQFF.